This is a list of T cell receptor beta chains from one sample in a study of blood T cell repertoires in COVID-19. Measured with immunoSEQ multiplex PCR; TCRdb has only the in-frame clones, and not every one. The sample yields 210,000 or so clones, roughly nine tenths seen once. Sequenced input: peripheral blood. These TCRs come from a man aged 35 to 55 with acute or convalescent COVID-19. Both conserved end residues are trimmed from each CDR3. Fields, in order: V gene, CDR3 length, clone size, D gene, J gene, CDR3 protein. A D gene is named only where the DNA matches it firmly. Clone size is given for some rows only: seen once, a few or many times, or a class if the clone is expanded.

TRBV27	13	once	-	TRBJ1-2	ASSFLPTGTYGYT
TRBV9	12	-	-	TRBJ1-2	ASSVLTGSYGYT
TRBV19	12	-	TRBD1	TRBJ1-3	ASSVQGTGNTIY
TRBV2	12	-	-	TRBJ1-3	ASSDPSSGNTIY
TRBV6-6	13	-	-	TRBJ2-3	ASSYSRTATDTQY
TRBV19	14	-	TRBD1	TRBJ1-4	ASSRTGYATNEKLF
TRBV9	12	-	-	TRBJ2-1	ASSPTIDYNEQF
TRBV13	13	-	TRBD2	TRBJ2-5	ASSSGLAGGETQY
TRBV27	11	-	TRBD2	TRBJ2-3	ASSSTSGGVQY
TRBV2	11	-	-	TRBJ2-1	ASSGHRDTEQF
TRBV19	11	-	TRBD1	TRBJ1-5	ASTGTGNQPQH
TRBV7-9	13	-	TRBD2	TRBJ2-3	ASSLRGGSGDTQY
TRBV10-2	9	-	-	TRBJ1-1	ASSQGTEAF
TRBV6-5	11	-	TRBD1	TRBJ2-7	ASSSGGLFEQY
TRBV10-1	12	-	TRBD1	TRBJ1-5	ASGDRGRDQPQH
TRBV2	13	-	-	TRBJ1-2	ASRADSSANYGYT
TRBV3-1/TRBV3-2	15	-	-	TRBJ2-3	ASSQDLARVRGDTQY
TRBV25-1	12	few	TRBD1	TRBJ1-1	ASSGGTGETEAF
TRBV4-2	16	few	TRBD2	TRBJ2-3	ASSKGLAGETSTDTQY
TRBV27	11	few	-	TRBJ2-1	ASSFMGDNEQF
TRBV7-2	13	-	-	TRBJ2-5	ASSLSQGGWETQY
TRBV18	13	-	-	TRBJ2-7	ASSPLATLSYEQY
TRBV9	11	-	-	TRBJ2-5	ASSYSGRETQY
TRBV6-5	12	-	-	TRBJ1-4	ASETRGPNEKLF
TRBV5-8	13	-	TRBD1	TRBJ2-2	ASSPHNRGPGELF
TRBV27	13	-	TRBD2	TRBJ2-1	ASSPTGLAGYEQF
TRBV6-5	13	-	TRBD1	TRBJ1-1	ASRRRQGWNTEAF
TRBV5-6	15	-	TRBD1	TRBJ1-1	ASSLESWTGRNTEAF
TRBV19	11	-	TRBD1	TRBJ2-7	ASSIRQGYEQY
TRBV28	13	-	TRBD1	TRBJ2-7	ASSLPRQGPYEQY
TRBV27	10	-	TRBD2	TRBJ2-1	ASSLLGREQF
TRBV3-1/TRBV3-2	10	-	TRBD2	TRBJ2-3	ASSQGEVAGT
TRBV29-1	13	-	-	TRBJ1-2	SVEGGRARSYGYT
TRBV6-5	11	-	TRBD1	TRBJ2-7	ASEPGQGGEQY
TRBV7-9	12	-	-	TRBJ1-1	ASSLGQWNTEAF